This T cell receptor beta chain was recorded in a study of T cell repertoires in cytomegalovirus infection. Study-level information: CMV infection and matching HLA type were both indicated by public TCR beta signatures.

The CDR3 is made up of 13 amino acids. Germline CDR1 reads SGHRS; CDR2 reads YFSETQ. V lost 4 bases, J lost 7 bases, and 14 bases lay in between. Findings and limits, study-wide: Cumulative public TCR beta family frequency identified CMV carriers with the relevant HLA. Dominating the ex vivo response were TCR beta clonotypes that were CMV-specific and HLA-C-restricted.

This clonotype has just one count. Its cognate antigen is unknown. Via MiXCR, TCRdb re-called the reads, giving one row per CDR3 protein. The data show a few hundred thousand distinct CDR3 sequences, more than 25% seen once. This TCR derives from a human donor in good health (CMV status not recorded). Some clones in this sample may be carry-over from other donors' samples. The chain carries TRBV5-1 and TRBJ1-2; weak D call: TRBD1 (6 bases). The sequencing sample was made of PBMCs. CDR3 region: CASSLGQSGGYTF. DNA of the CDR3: TGCGCCAGCAGCCTCGGACAGTCTGGTGGCTACACCTTC. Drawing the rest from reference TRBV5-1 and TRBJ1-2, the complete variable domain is KAGVTQTPRYLIKTRGQQVTLSCSPISGHRSVSWYQQTPGQGLQFLFEYFSETQRNKGNFPGRFSGRQFSNSRSEMNVSTLELGDSALYLCASSLGQSGGYTFGSGTRLTVV.